This T cell receptor (beta chain) was identified during a study of blood T cells in healthy people across ages. Sample-barcoded 5' priming and a J-beta primer mix drove a second PCR of about 7 to 11 cycles. From the 5' RACE reads, TCRdb called clonotypes with MiXCR, one entry per CDR3 protein. This table holds nearly 800,000 distinct CDR3 sequences, roughly 25% found once. Every sample gave at least 6 micrograms of total RNA when it was extracted. The CDR3 is 15 residues long. From germline, CDR1 is MNHEY and CDR2 SMNVEV (reference sequence). Study findings and constraints: Unsorted PBMC material precluded a definitive naive versus antigen-experienced comparison.

In the case of this clonotype: As yet, its antigen is unknown. One junction end disagrees with the germline gene, perhaps due to a read error.

This same sample was also taken into another study, of T cells of mothers and their children. From that paper: cDNA was synthesized from all extracted RNA at roughly 1.5 ug per reaction. It was found that thymic selection shapes TCR recombination output similarly in related and unrelated pairs.

The V gene is TRBV27, the J gene TRBJ1-2; 8 positions agree with TRBD1. The sequence was obtained from a boy between 10 and 17 years old in good health. The sequenced sample was blood. The CDR3 reads CASSFSGQGRYGYTF. The DNA for the CDR3 is TGTGCCAGCAGTTTCAGTGGACAGGGTCGCTATGGTTACACCTTC.